This TCR beta chain was documented in a study of blood T cell repertoires in COVID-19. The length of the CDR3 is 15 residues. Trimming took off 6 bases at V and 2 bases at J, with 13 bases between the two ends. Germline V gene data show CDR1 as LNHDA and CDR2 as SQIVND (reference sequence). Assay used: immunoSEQ multiplex PCR; TCRdb lists only in-frame clones, some missing. Among around 80,000 clones listed, around 90% were seen once. The rearrangement links TRBV19 to TRBJ2-2, with TRBD1 as a possible D gene (6 bases). Sequencing used peripheral blood. This TCR derives from a human donor in a cohort sampled during active COVID-19. CDR3 protein: CASRLQGPNTGELFF. The CDR3, as DNA: TGTGCCAGTAGATTACAGGGCCCCAACACCGGGGAGCTGTTTTTT.